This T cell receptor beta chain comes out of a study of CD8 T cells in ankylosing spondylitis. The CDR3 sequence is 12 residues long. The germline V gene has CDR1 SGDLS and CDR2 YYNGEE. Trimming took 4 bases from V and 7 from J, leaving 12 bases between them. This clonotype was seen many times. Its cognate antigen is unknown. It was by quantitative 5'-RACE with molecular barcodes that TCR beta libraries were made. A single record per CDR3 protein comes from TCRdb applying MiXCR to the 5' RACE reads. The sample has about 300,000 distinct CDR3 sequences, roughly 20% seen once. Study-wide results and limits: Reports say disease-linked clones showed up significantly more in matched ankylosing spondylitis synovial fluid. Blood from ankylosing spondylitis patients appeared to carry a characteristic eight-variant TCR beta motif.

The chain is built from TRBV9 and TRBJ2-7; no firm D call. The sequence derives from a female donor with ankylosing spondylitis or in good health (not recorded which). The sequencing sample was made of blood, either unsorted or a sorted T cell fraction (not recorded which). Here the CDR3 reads CASSPVVGEQYF. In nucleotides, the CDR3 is TGTGCCAGCAGCCCAGTGGTTGGAGAGCAGTACTTC. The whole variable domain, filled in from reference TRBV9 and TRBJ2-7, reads DSGVTQTPKHLITATGQRVTLRCSPRSGDLSVYWYQQSLDQGLQFLIQYYNGEERAKGNILERFSAQQFPDLHSELNLSSLELGDSALYFCASSPVVGEQYFGPGTRLTVT.